This TCR beta chain was profiled in a study of regulatory T cells in long-lasting Graves disease. Researchers made TCR beta libraries by using iRepertoire HTBI primers and running Arm-PCR on CDR3 regions. TCRdb processed the multiplex PCR reads anew with MiXCR; each CDR3 protein has one entry. The data show about 470,000 distinct CDR3 sequences, with 15% seen just once and 16% held by the top ten. The time point was: newly diagnosed GD, antithyroid drugs for less than 3 months. The TCR library was prepared using RNA isolated from PBMCs. The patients were drawn from one endocrinology department in Xi'an, China. With respect to this clonotype: Antigen: not known.

General study points: Accuracy was perhaps lowered by the small sample size.

This sample was shared with a second study, whose subject was T cells in Graves' hyperthyroidism and ophthalmopathy. Turning to that study: The TCR CDR3 was amplified in a first-round RT-PCR using the HTBI primer set.

The input for sequencing was peripheral blood mononuclear cells (PBMCs), taken at new diagnosis, from a patient treated with antithyroid drugs. This TCR derives from a woman aged 25 to 39 with Graves disease.

CDR3 nucleotide sequence: TGTGCCAGCAGTTATTCCGGGCGGGGATCCACTGAAGCTTTCTTT. Protein: CASSYSGRGSTEAFF. This chain uses TRBV6-5 with TRBJ1-1; no firm D call. Germline V gene data show CDR1 as MNHEY and CDR2 as SVGAGI. The CDR3 totals 15 residues. The V end was cut by 3 bases, the J end by 4 bases, with 15 bases between.